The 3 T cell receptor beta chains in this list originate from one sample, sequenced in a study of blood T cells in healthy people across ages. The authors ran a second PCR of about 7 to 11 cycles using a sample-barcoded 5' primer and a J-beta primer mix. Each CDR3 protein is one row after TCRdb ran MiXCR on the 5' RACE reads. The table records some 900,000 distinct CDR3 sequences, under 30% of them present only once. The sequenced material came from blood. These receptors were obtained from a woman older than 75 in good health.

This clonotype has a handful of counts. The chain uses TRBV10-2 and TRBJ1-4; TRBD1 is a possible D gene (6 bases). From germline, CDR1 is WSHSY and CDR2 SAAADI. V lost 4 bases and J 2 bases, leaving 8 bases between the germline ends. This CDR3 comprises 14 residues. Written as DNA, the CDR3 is TGCGCCAGCAGTGTACAGGGCACTAATGAAAAACTGTTTTTT. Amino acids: CASSVQGTNEKLFF.

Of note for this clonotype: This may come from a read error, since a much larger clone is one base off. The DNA of the CDR3 is TGTGCCAGCAGCCAAGCGTACACTGCAACTAATGAAAAACGGTTTTTT. It translates to CASSQAYTATNEKRFF. The chain recombines TRBV4-2 with TRBJ1-4; no firm D call. The V gene's germline CDR1 is LGHNA and CDR2 YNFKEQ. The CDR3 extends over 16 amino acids.

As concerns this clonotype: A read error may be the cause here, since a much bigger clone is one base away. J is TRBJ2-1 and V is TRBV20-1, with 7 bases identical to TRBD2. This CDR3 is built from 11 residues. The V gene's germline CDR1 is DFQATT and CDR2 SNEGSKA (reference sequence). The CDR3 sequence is CRAAGVNEQFF. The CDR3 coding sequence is TGCAGGGCGGCGGGGGTTAATGAGCAGTTCTTC.